The clone carrying this T cell receptor beta chain was counted only a few times. The sample is drawn from a study of response to subunit inactivated influenza vaccine. TCRdb re-analysed the RT-PCR reads in MiXCR, keeping a single row per CDR3 protein. The sample holds hundreds of thousands of distinct CDR3 sequences; 13% to 15% are singletons and the top ten take approximately 7.6%. The J segment lost 4 bases and the V segment lost 0 bases, leaving 5 bases of the junction unmatched. CDR1 and CDR2 (germline): MGHRA, YSYEKL. The CDR3 extends over 16 amino acids. Sample: PBMCs from blood, taken roughly 2 weeks before vaccination. This TCR was recovered from a man aged 45-60 years who received an inactivated influenza vaccine. This chain connects TRBV4-1 to TRBJ2-1; 8 bases line up with TRBD2. The CDR3 region is CASSQDKRGPYNEQFF. CDR3 bases: TGCGCCAGCAGCCAAGATAAGCGGGGGCCTTACAATGAGCAGTTCTTC.